The next 9 T cell receptor beta chains were all read from a single sample in a study of Ad26.COV2.S vaccination and SARS-CoV-2 variants (dated by TCRdb to about 2021). Explained via the paper, the time point label denotes: individuals recovered from natural SARS-CoV-2 infection. The library was prepared using the immunoSEQ multiplex PCR assay. The table was pulled from immuneACCESS by TCRdb, which kept in-frame rearrangements only. Such tables lose some clones; where checked, under half of the loss comes from unresolved V genes, and the rest has no known cause. Recorded for this sample are over 85,000 clones; over 60% of them occurred a single time. The ten biggest clones cover approximately 15% of the sample. The sample here was peripheral blood, taken after recovery from COVID-19. These receptors were collected from a human donor who had recovered from COVID-19.

The chain uses TRBV15 and TRBJ1-5, with 10 bases aligning to TRBD1. With V trimmed by 0 bases and J by 5 bases, 1 base remained unmatched. The CDR3 is made up of 15 amino acids. Germline-derived CDR1 and CDR2 are LNHNV and YYDKDF (reference sequence). CDR3 nucleotide sequence: TGTGCCACCAGCAGAGACGGGACAGGGGATCAGCCCCAGCATTTT. It translates to CATSRDGTGDQPQHF.

The chain recombines TRBV28 with TRBJ1-3; TRBD1 might be the D (6 bases). Germline V gene data show CDR1 as MDHEN and CDR2 as SYDVKM. V gave up 8 bases and J gave up 4 bases, with 15 bases separating them. The CDR3 totals 14 residues. CDR3 sequence: CASVNAGVGNTIYF. Written as DNA, the CDR3 is TGTGCCAGCGTAAACGCAGGGGTCGGAAACACCATATATTTT.

This clone occurred once. The chain has TRBV28 and TRBJ1-3; D not resolved. V gave up 2 bases and J gave up 0 bases, with 11 bases separating them. The CDR3 spans 16 residues. Looked up from germline, CDR1 is MDHEN and CDR2 is SYDVKM. CDR3 sequence: CASSLPGPSSGNTIYF. CDR3 nucleotide sequence: TGTGCCAGCAGTTTACCGGGTCCAAGCTCTGGAAACACCATATATTTT.

The chain recombines TRBV10-3 with TRBJ2-7, with TRBD1 matching 7 bases. CDR1 is ENHRY and CDR2 is SYGVKD in the germline V gene. This CDR3 has 18 residues. The J segment lost 0 bases and the V segment lost 4 bases, leaving 15 bases of the junction unmatched. This CDR3 reads CAISGQGQTRESSYEQYF. CDR3 DNA: TGTGCCATCAGTGGCCAGGGACAGACCCGCGAAAGCTCCTACGAGCAGTACTTC.

This clone was seen a single time. This chain connects TRBV7-6 to TRBJ2-2; 7 bases are shared with TRBD1. Germline CDR1 and CDR2: SGHVS and FNYEAQ. The V gene end was trimmed by 4 bases and the J gene end by 2 bases; junction bases not matched to a gene: 7. The CDR3 is 16 amino acids. The CDR3 nucleotides are TGTGCCAGCAGCTGGCGACAGGGCGGTAACACCGGGGAGCTGTTTTTT. This encodes CASSWRQGGNTGELFF.

V usage is TRBV24-1 and J usage is TRBJ2-3; a weak D match, TRBD1 (5 bases). CDR3 length equals 16 residues. V lost 2 bases, J lost 4 bases, and 15 bases lay in between. From germline, CDR1 is KGHDR and CDR2 SFDVKD. The CDR3 here is CATSDSGSSLSDTQYF. DNA of the CDR3: TGTGCCACCAGTGATTCAGGGTCGTCCCTCTCAGATACGCAGTATTTT.

This sequence joins TRBV5-4 and TRBJ1-3; unclear D gene. The CDR3 is 14 amino acids. Trimming took off 1 base at V and 1 base at J, with 6 bases between the two ends. Germline assignment: CDR1 SGHNT and CDR2 YYREEE (reference sequence). The CDR3 protein is CASSLSGSGNTIYF. For the CDR3, the DNA is TGTGCCAGCAGCTTGTCCGGGTCTGGAAACACCATATATTTT.

The chain carries TRBV3-1 (or the pseudogene TRBV3-2) and TRBJ2-4, with TRBD1 as a possible D gene (6 bases). Germline CDR1 LGHDT, CDR2 YNNKEL (reference sequence). Between the trimmed V and J ends, which lost 0 bases and 7 bases, there was a span of 7 bases. CDR3 length: 13 residues. The CDR3 coding sequence is TGTGCCAGCAGCCAAGATCAGGGGAACATTCAGTACTTC. Its protein product is CASSQDQGNIQYF.

The sample holds a few counts of this clone. This sequence joins TRBV5-1 and TRBJ2-1; tentatively, D is TRBD2 (5 bases). Trimming took off 0 bases at V and 5 bases at J, with 12 bases between the two ends. Germline assignment: CDR1 SGHRS and CDR2 YFSETQ. CDR3 length: 15 amino acids. CDR3 sequence reads: CASSLGIGVHNEQFF. Here the CDR3 DNA reads TGCGCCAGCAGCTTGGGTATCGGGGTGCACAATGAGCAGTTCTTC.